The T cell receptor (beta chain) under discussion was sequenced for a study of metastatic and nonmetastatic thyroid tumors. Trimming took 5 bases from V and 5 from J, leaving 13 bases between them. CDR1 MNHNS and CDR2 SASEGT come from the germline V gene. This CDR3 is 13 amino acids long. TCRdb called clones again from the PCR reads with MiXCR. The data show 50,000 to 65,000 clones, less than 5% seen once. Thyroid surgery was preceded by no treatment in any patient. There are many counts of this clone. This receptor was taken from a female donor with papillary thyroid cancer or a benign thyroid nodule (not recorded which). Some clones in this sample may be carry-over from other donors' samples. J is TRBJ2-7 and V is TRBV6-1; no firm D call. The specimen sequenced was blood. The CDR3 loop reads CASSNPTEDEQYF. The CDR3 DNA reads TGTGCCAGCAGTAACCCTACCGAAGACGAGCAGTACTTC.